This note documents a single TCR beta chain sequence. Its target is unknown. Presence of unique molecular identifiers characterized the TCR beta cDNA libraries. TCRdb analysed the PCR reads with MiXCR anew, one entry per CDR3 protein. This table has 500,000 to 600,000 distinct CDR3 sequences, 44% appearing once. The source of the sample is a study of post-analysis software for immune sequencing data. Broader study findings: When patients were compared with controls, a handful of TRBV segments were more frequent, TRBV5-6, TRBV5-1 and TRBV20-1 among them.

The V gene lost 2 bases and the J gene lost 5 bases, with 10 bases spanning the gap. The CDR3 is made up of 14 amino acids. From germline, CDR1 is MNHEY and CDR2 SMNVEV (reference sequence). The sequenced sample was blood. The TCR sequence derives from a girl aged 5 to 17 with multiple sclerosis. The gene calls are TRBV27 and TRBJ1-5; weak D call: TRBD1 (5 bases). The CDR3 region has the DNA TGTGCCAGCAGTTTAACGGCAGGGTATCAGCCCCAGCATTTT. It codes for CASSLTAGYQPQHF.